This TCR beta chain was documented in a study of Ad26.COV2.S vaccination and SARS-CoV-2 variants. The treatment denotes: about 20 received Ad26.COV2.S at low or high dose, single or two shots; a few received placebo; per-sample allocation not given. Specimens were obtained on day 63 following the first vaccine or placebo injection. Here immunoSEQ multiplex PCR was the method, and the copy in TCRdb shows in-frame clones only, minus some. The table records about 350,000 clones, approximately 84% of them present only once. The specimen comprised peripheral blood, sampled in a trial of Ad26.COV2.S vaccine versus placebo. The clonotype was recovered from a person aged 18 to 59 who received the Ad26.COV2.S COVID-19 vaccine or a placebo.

The CDR3 protein is CASRLAVATSGRSRFSTDTQYF. CDR3 in DNA: TGTGCAAGTCGCTTAGCGGTTGCGACTAGCGGGAGATCTCGCTTCTCCACAGATACGCAGTATTTT. V usage is TRBV12-2 and J usage is TRBJ2-3; TRBD2, the D gene given by the table, was not confirmed from the DNA. TRBV12-2 is labeled a pseudogene. This CDR3 spans 22 amino acids.